Here is one T cell receptor (beta chain) with its context. The antigen is unknown. Trimming took 3 bases from V and 2 from J; bases not matched to a gene: 4. The CDR3 runs to 14 residues. Germline V gene sequence: CDR1 SGDLS, CDR2 YYNGEE. This sample stems from a study of CD8 T cells in Susac syndrome. Study as a whole: Patients with Susac syndrome were therapy-naive, on corticosteroids, or on intravenous immunoglobulin alone at blood draw.

Diagnostic criteria for definite or probable disease, in their recently defined form, were met by the patients with Susac syndrome. Random hexamers were used to reverse transcribe roughly 0.45 to 1 ug of RNA. The amplification used immunoSEQ multiplex PCR on TCR beta CDR3; it spanned 54 Vbeta and 13 Jbeta. TCRdb analysed the immunoSEQ multiplex PCR reads with MiXCR anew, one entry per CDR3 protein. Here the sample spans approximately 100,000 distinct CDR3 sequences, 94% being singletons. Study observations and caveats: Clonal expansion of CD8+ cells in Susac peaked in TEMRA cells (and in active patients).

Source material: CD8+ T cells from PBMCs. The sequence was obtained from a human donor with Susac syndrome. The V and J genes are TRBV9 and TRBJ2-7, with TRBD2 identical over 8 bases. The DNA for the CDR3 is TGTGCCAGCAGCGCCAGCGGGGGAACCTACGAGCAGTACTTC. This sequence encodes CASSASGGTYEQYF. Full variable domain (remainder filled in from reference TRBV9 and TRBJ2-7): DSGVTQTPKHLITATGQRVTLRCSPRSGDLSVYWYQQSLDQGLQFLIQYYNGEERAKGNILERFSAQQFPDLHSELNLSSLELGDSALYFCASSASGGTYEQYFGPGTRLTVT.